The 21 T cell receptor beta chains below come from one sample, sequenced in a study of cytotoxic CD8 clonotypes in ibrutinib-treated CLL. Assay used: immunoSEQ multiplex PCR; TCRdb lists only in-frame clones, some missing. The sample has about 58,000 clones; less than 75% are singletons. Material: PBMCs, obtained after 12 months of ibrutinib treatment. These receptors were collected from a human donor with chronic lymphocytic leukemia.

The J gene is TRBJ2-1, the V gene TRBV6-1; D gene uncertain. CDR3 length equals 13 residues. The V end was cut by 4 bases, the J end by 3 bases, with 7 bases between. Germline V gene sequence: CDR1 MNHNS, CDR2 SASEGT. CDR3 sequence: CASSVSVYNEQFF. CDR3 in DNA: TGTGCCAGCAGTGTGTCAGTCTACAATGAGCAGTTCTTC.

This chain uses TRBV5-4 with TRBJ1-4; D is possibly TRBD1 (5 bases). CDR3 size: 15 residues. Germline-derived CDR1 and CDR2 are SGHNT and YYREEE (reference sequence). V shed 4 bases and J shed 5 bases, with 15 bases lying between them. The CDR3 DNA reads as TGTGCCAGCAGCACCCGGTCGGGGGGGAATGAAAAACTGTTTTTT. This codes for CASSTRSGGNEKLFF. The whole variable domain, remainder taken from reference TRBV5-4 and TRBJ1-4, is ETGVTQSPTHLIKTRGQQVTLRCSSQSGHNTVSWYQQALGQGPQFIFQYYREEENGRGNFPPRFSGLQFPNYSSELNVNALELDDSALYLCASSTRSGGNEKLFFGSGTQLSVL.

The chain has TRBV7-6 and TRBJ2-7; D possibly corresponds to TRBD2 (5 bases). Trimming stripped 2 bases from V and 1 base from J, with 9 bases between. Germline values: CDR1 SGHVS, CDR2 FNYEAQ. The CDR3 covers 14 residues. CDR3 protein: CASSLSAGSYEQYF. CDR3 DNA sequence: TGTGCCAGCAGCTTATCCGCGGGTTCCTACGAGCAGTACTTC.

The rearrangement joins TRBV14 to TRBJ2-7, with D unclear. Germline assignment: CDR1 SGHDN and CDR2 FVKESK. V lost 0 bases and J 0 bases, leaving 9 bases between the germline ends. This CDR3 region has 15 residues. The CDR3 loop reads CASSQDWPPSYEQYF. The CDR3 DNA is TGTGCCAGCAGCCAAGACTGGCCGCCCTCCTACGAGCAGTACTTC. The full variable domain, its missing parts supplied by reference TRBV14 and TRBJ2-7, is EAGVTQFPSHSVIEKGQTVTLRCDPISGHDNLYWYRRVMGKEIKFLLHFVKESKQDESGMPNNRFLAERTGGTYSTLKVQPAELEDSGVYFCASSQDWPPSYEQYFGPGTRLTVT.

The chain is built from TRBV15 and TRBJ2-1; no definite D call. The CDR3 is 15 residues long. Trimming pared 0 bases from V and 7 bases from J, leaving 13 bases between. Germline lookup yields CDR1 LNHNV and CDR2 YYDKDF (reference sequence). Written as DNA, the CDR3 is TGTGCCACCAGCAGAGATCTGGCGGTTGGGAATGAGCAGTTCTTC. Translated, it gives CATSRDLAVGNEQFF.

V and J are TRBV5-4 and TRBJ1-3; no clear D gene. CDR3 length: 15 amino acids. The germline CDR1 and CDR2 sequences are SGHNT and YYREEE (reference sequence). V dropped 0 bases and J dropped 0 bases, with 7 bases sitting between them. In DNA, the CDR3 is TGTGCCAGCAGCTTGGGAGTGGGCTCTGGAAACACCATATATTTT. It is translated as CASSLGVGSGNTIYF.

The V call is TRBV11-1, the J call TRBJ2-2; tentatively, D is TRBD1 or TRBD2 (5 bases each). Germline CDR1 is SGHAT and CDR2 is FQDESV (reference sequence). This CDR3 has 14 amino acids. The V gene lost 6 bases and the J gene lost 3 bases, with 11 bases spanning the gap. The CDR3 DNA is TGTGCCAGCAGGACCGGGACCCACACCGGGGAGCTGTTTTTT. It translates to CASRTGTHTGELFF.

This rearrangement joins TRBV2 to TRBJ2-4; 8 bases line up with TRBD2. This CDR3 spans 15 amino acids. Germline V CDR1 and CDR2: SNHLY, FYNNEI. V dropped 4 bases and J dropped 7; count of bases not matched to a gene: 9. The CDR3 loop reads CASSARLAGSNIQYF. The CDR3 coding sequence is TGTGCCAGCAGTGCTCGGCTAGCGGGTAGTAACATTCAGTACTTC.

This clone was found once. This chain joins TRBV2 and TRBJ1-1; a weak D match, TRBD1 (5 bases). This CDR3 spans 12 amino acids. V was trimmed by 10 bases and J by 11 bases, leaving 20 bases between them. Germline V gene data show CDR1 as SNHLY and CDR2 as FYNNEI. This CDR3 is CAIKTGPRGAFF. CDR3 nucleotides: TGTGCCATAAAGACTGGACCGAGGGGTGCTTTCTTT.

This chain connects TRBV19 to TRBJ2-7, with 14 bases lining up with TRBD2. V gave up 4 bases and J gave up 4 bases; unmatched junction bases: 3. Germline V gives CDR1 LNHDA, CDR2 SQIVND (reference sequence). There are 15 residues in the CDR3. The CDR3, as DNA: TGTGCCAGTAGTACCCGGACTAGCGGGAGGTACGAGCAGTACTTC. Translation: CASSTRTSGRYEQYF.

The gene calls are TRBV30 and TRBJ2-2, with D possibly being TRBD2 (6 bases). The CDR3 extends over 15 amino acids. The germline gives CDR1 GTSNPN, CDR2 SVGIG (reference sequence). Trimming removed 0 bases from V and 5 bases from J, with 13 bases in between. This CDR3 is CAWSVVQRATGELFF. DNA of the CDR3: TGTGCCTGGAGTGTAGTCCAGCGGGCGACCGGGGAGCTGTTTTTT.

The chain is built from TRBV19 and TRBJ2-3, with a possible D match to TRBD1 (5 bases). V was trimmed by 6 bases and J by 5 bases, leaving 18 bases between them. The length of the CDR3 is 15 residues. Germline CDR1 LNHDA, CDR2 SQIVND (reference sequence). CDR3 sequence (DNA): TGTGCCAGTAGACTTTCGGCGGTGGGGCAAGATACGCAGTATTTT. Protein product: CASRLSAVGQDTQYF.

This clone has a count of ten or more. V usage is TRBV7-2 and J usage is TRBJ2-7; 9 nucleotides line up with TRBD1. CDR1 is SGHTA and CDR2 is FQGNSA in the germline V gene. This CDR3 spans 16 amino acids. V dropped 2 bases and J dropped 4; count of bases not matched to a gene: 9. The CDR3 nucleotides read TGTGCCAGCAGCTTAACTGCCGGGACAGGGTCTTACGAGCAGTACTTC. Protein sequence: CASSLTAGTGSYEQYF.

CDR3 coding DNA: TGTGCCAGCAGTTACTCAGGACAACTCAATGAGCAGTTCTTC. It yields the protein CASSYSGQLNEQFF. The V and J genes are TRBV13 and TRBJ2-1; tentatively, D is TRBD1 (5 bases). The germline V and J ends were trimmed by 6 bases and 6 bases, with 15 bases remaining between them. CDR1 and CDR2 (germline): PRHDT, FYEKMQ (reference sequence). This CDR3 comprises 14 residues.

In DNA form, the CDR3 reads TGCGCCAGCAGCCTACCGACTAGCGGAAGCTCCTACAATGAGCAGTTCTTC. The encoded protein is CASSLPTSGSSYNEQFF. This chain connects TRBV4-1 to TRBJ2-1; 9 bases align to TRBD2. Germline lookup yields CDR1 MGHRA and CDR2 YSYEKL. This CDR3 is built from 17 residues. V dropped 4 bases and J dropped 0; count of bases not matched to a gene: 7.

J is TRBJ2-3 and V is TRBV7-2; D is possibly TRBD1 or TRBD2 (5 bases each). The germline V gene encodes CDR1 SGHTA and CDR2 FQGNSA. This CDR3 has 15 residues. The germline V and J ends were trimmed by 5 bases and 1 base, with 13 bases remaining between them. The CDR3 nucleotides read TGTGCCAGCAGCCCCTGGGGGACGGGCACAGATACGCAGTATTTT. It encodes CASSPWGTGTDTQYF.

This chain joins TRBV30 and TRBJ2-5; no clear D gene. With 0 bases removed from V and 5 bases from J, the gap between germline ends came to 10 bases. The CDR3 runs to 13 residues. Germline V lookup: CDR1 GTSNPN, CDR2 SVGIG (reference sequence). CDR3 loop: CAWSVSLSETQYF. In nucleotides, the CDR3 is TGTGCCTGGAGTGTAAGTCTTTCGGAGACCCAGTACTTC.

The chain employs TRBV10-3 and TRBJ1-5; 9 nucleotides agree with TRBD1. This CDR3 contains 15 residues. With V trimmed by 2 bases and J by 7 bases, 6 bases remained unmatched. Germline assignment: CDR1 ENHRY and CDR2 SYGVKD. The CDR3 here is CAISEQQGAGQPQHF. CDR3 bases: TGTGCCATCAGTGAGCAACAGGGGGCAGGGCAGCCCCAGCATTTT.

This clone was detected only once. V and J are TRBV5-6 and TRBJ2-5; the match to TRBD1 covers 9 bases. The junction had 7 bases not matched to a gene; V was cut back by 4 bases and J by 0 bases. The CDR3 length is 16 residues. CDR1 and CDR2 from the germline V gene are SGHDT and YYEEEE. The CDR3 loop is CASSTPQGAYQETQYF. CDR3 nucleotide sequence: TGTGCCAGCAGCACACCACAGGGGGCGTACCAAGAGACCCAGTACTTC.

This clone was counted at least ten times. This chain joins TRBV4-1 and TRBJ1-3, with a weak D call TRBD1 (5 bases). CDR1 is MGHRA and CDR2 is YSYEKL in the germline V gene. This CDR3 comprises 16 residues. V lost 5 bases to trimming and J lost 0 bases, with 14 bases between them. CDR3 sequence (DNA): TGCGCCAGCAGCTACGACGACAGCACCTCTGGAAACACCATATATTTT. As protein: CASSYDDSTSGNTIYF.

The CDR3, as DNA: TGCAGCGTGTGCCAGAGAATCGGAGAGACCCAGTACTTC. Protein: CSVCQRIGETQYF. The chain recombines TRBV29-1 with TRBJ2-5; D remains ambiguous. Looked up from germline, CDR1 is SQVTM and CDR2 is ANQGSEA. Trimming removed 6 bases at V and 4 bases at J, with 15 bases between. There are 13 residues in the CDR3.